The 9 T cell receptor beta chains below all came from one sample that was sequenced in a study of blood T cell repertoires in COVID-19. Clones were sequenced by immunoSEQ multiplex PCR, and TCRdb holds only the in-frame ones, with some missing. The data show some 290,000 clones, with 90% seen just once and around 4.2% held by the top ten. Sequencing used PBMCs or T cells enriched from blood (not recorded which). The source of these receptors is a woman in her thirties who had been exposed to COVID-19.

The chain carries TRBV7-2 and TRBJ2-3; D not certain. Germline V gene data show CDR1 as SGHTA and CDR2 as FQGNSA. Between the trimmed V and J ends, which lost 1 base and 7 bases, there was a span of 6 bases. The CDR3 has 12 residues. CDR3 region: CASSLDSNTQYF. Written as DNA, the CDR3 is TGTGCCAGCAGCTTAGATAGCAATACGCAGTATTTT.

This chain links TRBV7-8 with TRBJ2-5; 8 bases fit TRBD2. CDR1 SGHVS and CDR2 FQNEAQ come from the germline V gene. Trimming cost V 4 bases and J 5 bases; bases outside gene matches: 9. The CDR3 consists of 15 residues. DNA for the CDR3: TGTGCCAGCAGCTCCGGGGGCGGGGGGTTGGAGACCCAGTACTTC. Its translation: CASSSGGGGLETQYF.

The V gene is TRBV11-1, the J gene TRBJ2-5, with a possible D match to TRBD2 (5 bases). The length of the CDR3 is 14 residues. The germline V gene encodes CDR1 SGHAT and CDR2 FQDESV (reference sequence). V dropped 4 bases and J dropped 5 bases, with 14 bases sitting between them. CDR3 protein: CASSSDGLQETQYF. The CDR3 DNA follows: TGTGCCAGCAGCTCTGACGGACTTCAGGAGACCCAGTACTTC.

The chain recombines TRBV5-1 with TRBJ1-5; D gene unclear. CDR1 is SGHRS, CDR2 YFSETQ, per germline. There are 14 residues in the CDR3. The V end was cut by 0 bases, the J end by 3 bases, with 7 bases between. CDR3 DNA sequence: TGCGCCAGCAGCTTGGACAGCTACAATCAGCCCCAGCATTTT. This encodes CASSLDSYNQPQHF.

This clone was seen only a few times. The V and J genes are TRBV18 and TRBJ1-2, with D possibly TRBD1 on 5 matching bases. From germline, CDR1 is KGHSH and CDR2 LQKENI. The V and J ends lost 6 bases and 2 bases respectively, with 16 bases between them. The CDR3 is 15 amino acids. As DNA, the CDR3 is TGTGCCAGCTCTCCGGTGGGGCAGCCCAACTATGGCTACACCTTC. This gives the protein CASSPVGQPNYGYTF. Full variable domain (remainder filled in from reference TRBV18 and TRBJ1-2): NAGVMQNPRHLVRRRGQEARLRCSPMKGHSHVYWYRQLPEEGLKFMVYLQKENIIDESGMPKERFSAEFPKEGPSILRIQQVVRGDSAAYFCASSPVGQPNYGYTFGSGTRLTVV.

The V gene is TRBV9, the J gene TRBJ1-3; 7 positions agree with TRBD1. Germline V CDR1 and CDR2: SGDLS, YYNGEE. The CDR3 covers 15 residues. Losses at the gene ends were 3 bases for V and 0 bases for J; bases not matched to a gene: 3. The CDR3 region is CASSGRQGSGNTIYF. The CDR3 nucleotides read TGTGCCAGCAGCGGGAGACAGGGCTCTGGAAACACCATATATTTT.

V is TRBV11-2 and J is TRBJ1-2, with 7 bases matching TRBD1. Germline CDR1 and CDR2: SGHAT and FQNNGV. This CDR3 has 13 residues. V lost 5 bases, J lost 14 bases, and 14 bases stayed unmatched. The CDR3 here is CASSLGTAQLATF. CDR3 coding DNA: TGTGCCAGCAGCCTCGGGACAGCCCAATTAGCTACCTTC.

The chain links TRBV25-1 to TRBJ1-6; perhaps TRBD1 as D (5 bases). Germline-derived CDR1 and CDR2 are MGHDK and SYGVNS. The CDR3 runs 18 residues. Trimming removed 1 base at V and 3 bases at J, with 16 bases between. For the CDR3, the DNA is TGTGCCAGCAGTGAATGGGGCGTTCAGGGAAACTATAATTCACCCCTCCACTTT. Encoded protein: CASSEWGVQGNYNSPLHF.

This chain uses TRBV3-1 (or the pseudogene TRBV3-2) with TRBJ1-2; no definite D call. Trimming took 2 bases from V and 8 from J, leaving 12 bases between them. CDR3 length: 13 amino acids. Germline V gene sequence: CDR1 LGHDT, CDR2 YNNKEL (reference sequence). The chain's CDR3 is CASSQSNRGGYTF. Here the CDR3 DNA reads TGTGCCAGCAGCCAATCTAACCGAGGCGGCTACACCTTC.